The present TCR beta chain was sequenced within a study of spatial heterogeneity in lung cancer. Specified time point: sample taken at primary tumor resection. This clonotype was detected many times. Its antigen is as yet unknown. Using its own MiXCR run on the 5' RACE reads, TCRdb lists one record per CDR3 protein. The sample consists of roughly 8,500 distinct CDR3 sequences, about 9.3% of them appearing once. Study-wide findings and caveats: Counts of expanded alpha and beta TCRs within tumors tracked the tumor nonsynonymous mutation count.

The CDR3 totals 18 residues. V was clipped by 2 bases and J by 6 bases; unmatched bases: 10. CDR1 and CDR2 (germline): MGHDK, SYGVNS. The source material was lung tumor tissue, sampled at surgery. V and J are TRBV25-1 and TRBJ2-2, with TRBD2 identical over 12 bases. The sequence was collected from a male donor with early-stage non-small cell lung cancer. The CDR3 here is CASSERDPLAGGPGELFF. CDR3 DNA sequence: TGTGCCAGCAGTGAAAGGGACCCACTAGCGGGGGGACCCGGGGAGCTGTTTTTT. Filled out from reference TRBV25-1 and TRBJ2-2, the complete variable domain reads EADIYQTPRYLVIGTGKKITLECSQTMGHDKMYWYQQDPGMELHLIHYSYGVNSTEKGDLSSESTVSRIRTEHFPLTLESARPSHTSQYLCASSERDPLAGGPGELFFGEGSRLTVL.